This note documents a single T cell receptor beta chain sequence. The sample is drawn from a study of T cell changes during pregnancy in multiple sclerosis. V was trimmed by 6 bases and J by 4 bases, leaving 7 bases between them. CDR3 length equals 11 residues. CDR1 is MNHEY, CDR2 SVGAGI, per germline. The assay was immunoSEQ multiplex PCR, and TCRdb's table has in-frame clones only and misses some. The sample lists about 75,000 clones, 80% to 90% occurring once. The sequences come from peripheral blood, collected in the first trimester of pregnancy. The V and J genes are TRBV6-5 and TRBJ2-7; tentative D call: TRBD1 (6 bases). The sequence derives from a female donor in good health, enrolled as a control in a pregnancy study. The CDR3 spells CASRRGYEQYF. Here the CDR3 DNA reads TGTGCCAGCAGAAGGGGGTACGAGCAGTACTTC.